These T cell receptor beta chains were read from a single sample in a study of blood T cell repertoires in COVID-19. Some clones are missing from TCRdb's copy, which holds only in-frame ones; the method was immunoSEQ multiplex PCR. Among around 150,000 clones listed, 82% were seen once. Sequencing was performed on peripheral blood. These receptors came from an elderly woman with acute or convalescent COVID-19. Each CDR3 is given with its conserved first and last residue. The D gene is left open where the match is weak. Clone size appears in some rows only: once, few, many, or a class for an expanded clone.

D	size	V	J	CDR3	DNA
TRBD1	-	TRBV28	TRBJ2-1	CASSPDLGQGAGNEQFF	TGTGCCAGCAGTCCAGATTTGGGACAGGGGGCTGGCAATGAGCAGTTCTTC
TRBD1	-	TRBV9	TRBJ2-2	CASSDTTGINTGELFF	TGTGCCAGCAGCGACACGACAGGGATCAACACCGGGGAGCTGTTTTTT
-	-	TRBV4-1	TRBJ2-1	CASSHPWSGGNEQFF	TGCGCCAGCAGCCATCCCTGGTCCGGGGGAAATGAGCAGTTCTTC
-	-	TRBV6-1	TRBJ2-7	CASSEVLTYYEQYF	TGTGCCAGCAGTGAGGTTCTGACATACTACGAGCAGTACTTC
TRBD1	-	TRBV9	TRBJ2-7	CASSAGTGGLYEQYF	TGTGCCAGCAGCGCCGGGACAGGAGGACTGTACGAGCAGTACTTC
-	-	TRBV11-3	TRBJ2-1	CASSLSSGSTYNEQFF	TGTGCCAGCAGCTTAAGTTCGGGGAGTACCTACAATGAGCAGTTCTTC
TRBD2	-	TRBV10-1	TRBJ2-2	CASSPSGMGELFF	TGCGCCAGCAGTCCTAGCGGGATGGGGGAGCTGTTTTTT
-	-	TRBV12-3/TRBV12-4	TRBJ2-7	CASTQGYEQYF	TGTGCCAGCACCCAGGGGTACGAGCAGTACTTC
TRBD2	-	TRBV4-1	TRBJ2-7	CASSQGAGVPYEQYF	TGCGCCAGCAGCCAGGGTGCGGGAGTTCCCTACGAGCAGTACTTC
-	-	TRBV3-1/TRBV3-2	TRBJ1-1	CASSGRTEAFF	TGTGCCAGCAGCGGGAGAACTGAAGCTTTCTTT
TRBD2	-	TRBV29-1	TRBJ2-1	CSARGLAESNEQFF	TGCAGCGCCCGGGGACTAGCGGAATCCAATGAGCAGTTCTTC
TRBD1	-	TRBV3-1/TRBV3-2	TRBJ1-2	CASSPRQGGGNYGYTF	TGTGCCAGCAGCCCCCGACAGGGGGGAGGTAACTATGGCTACACCTTC
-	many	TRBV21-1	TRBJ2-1	CASSRIRQSSYNEQFF	TGTGCCAGCAGCAGAATCCGACAGAGCTCCTACAATGAGCAGTTCTTC
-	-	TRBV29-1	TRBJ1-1	CSVDGVKPNTEAFF	TGCAGCGTTGACGGGGTCAAACCCAACACTGAAGCTTTCTTT
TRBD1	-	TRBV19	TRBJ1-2	CASKLTGGYGYTF	TGTGCCAGTAAACTGACAGGGGGCTATGGCTACACCTTC
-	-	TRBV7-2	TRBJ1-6	CASSHSGSSYNSPLHF	TGTGCCAGCAGCCATTCGGGGAGCTCCTATAATTCACCCCTCCACTTT
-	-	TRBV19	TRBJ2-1	CASSLTGSSYNEQFF	TGTGCCAGTAGCCTTACAGGGAGCTCCTACAATGAGCAGTTCTTC
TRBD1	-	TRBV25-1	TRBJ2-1	CASSEFDRADYNEQFF	TGTGCCAGCAGTGAATTTGACAGGGCAGACTACAATGAGCAGTTCTTC